The subject of this entry is one T cell receptor (beta chain). Its antigen is not identified. Looked up from germline, CDR1 is KGHSH and CDR2 is LQKENI. Trimming pared 3 bases from V and 0 bases from J, leaving 13 bases between. The CDR3 is 16 residues long. The sample comes from a study of human T cells and chemical hapten exposure. Study-level information: In the sensitization step, 2% DPC was placed on approximately 2 cm by approximately 2 cm of upper inner arm skin.

Time point here: pre-sensitization, week 0. Treatment reported: therapeutic diphenylcyclopropenone sensitization with weekly scalp DPC. Single cDNA molecules in the library carried unique molecular identifiers attached during preparation. TCRdb re-called the RACE reads through MiXCR, storing one row per CDR3 protein. The sample lists about 80,000 distinct CDR3 sequences; approximately 14% were seen once. The study, taken as a whole, reports: Clustering by CDR3 similarity yielded significantly more large clusters from expanded TCRs than controls.

This specimen consisted of whole blood, obtained in connection with sensitization to the hapten diphenylcyclopropenone (DPC). The receptor's source is a woman between 45 and 65 years old with alopecia areata. Some clones in this sample may be carry-over from other donors' samples. The chain carries TRBV18 and TRBJ2-3; D is possibly TRBD1 (6 bases). CDR3 nucleotides: TGTGCCAGCTCACCGGCCGGGACAACTAGCACAGATACGCAGTATTTT. This sequence encodes CASSPAGTTSTDTQYF.